These 5 T cell receptor beta chains share one sample of origin, sequenced in a study of blood T cell repertoires in COVID-19. Profiled with immunoSEQ multiplex PCR; TCRdb holds only in-frame clones, not every one. Of about 120,000 clones in the sample, 84% were seen once. The sample comprised PBMCs or T cells enriched from blood (not recorded which). These receptors were collected from a woman aged 30 to 39 who had recovered from COVID-19.

This clone was observed once. The chain links TRBV29-1 to TRBJ2-2; TRBD2 matches at 11 bases. The CDR3 is 14 amino acids. Losses at the gene ends were 7 bases for V and 6 bases for J; bases not matched to a gene: 7. Germline values: CDR1 SQVTM, CDR2 ANQGSEA. CDR3 in DNA: TGCAGCGCTACTAGCGGGAGTACCCCCGGGGAGCTGTTTTTT. Protein product: CSATSGSTPGELFF.

The V gene is TRBV27, the J gene TRBJ1-1, with TRBD1 as a possible D gene (6 bases). Between the trimmed V and J ends, which lost 6 bases and 10 bases, there was a span of 18 bases. CDR1 is MNHEY, CDR2 SMNVEV, per germline (reference sequence). This CDR3 comprises 13 residues. CDR3 sequence: CASSMGALGGAFF. CDR3 bases: TGTGCCAGCAGCATGGGGGCCTTAGGGGGAGCTTTCTTT.

The chain combines TRBV7-2 with TRBJ2-1; weak D call: TRBD2 (6 bases). Germline-derived CDR1 and CDR2 are SGHTA and FQGNSA. Trimming stripped 3 bases from V and 6 bases from J, with 21 bases between. The CDR3 spans 17 residues. This CDR3 reads CASSFQGAGTFGNEQFF. For the CDR3, the DNA is TGTGCCAGCAGCTTCCAAGGGGCCGGGACTTTTGGCAATGAGCAGTTCTTC.

The sample holds a few counts of this clone. The rearrangement uses TRBV3-1 (or the pseudogene TRBV3-2) and TRBJ2-5, with a possible D match to TRBD1 (6 bases). This CDR3 has 13 amino acids. Trimming cost V 4 bases and J 5 bases, with 11 bases left between them. Germline CDR1 reads LGHDT; CDR2 reads YNNKEL (reference sequence). The CDR3 coding sequence is TGTGCCAGCAGCCCCTACAGGGCGGAGACCCAGTACTTC. The encoded protein is CASSPYRAETQYF.

V gene TRBV2 combines with J gene TRBJ2-7; a possible D gene is TRBD2 (6 bases). This CDR3 is 16 amino acids long. V dropped 6 bases and J dropped 2 bases, with 20 bases sitting between them. Germline assignment: CDR1 SNHLY and CDR2 FYNNEI. The CDR3 DNA follows: TGTGCCAGCAGGGGACTGGCGAGCAGAACTCCCTACGAGCAGTACTTC. This codes for CASRGLASRTPYEQYF. The variable domain in full, with the rest retrieved from reference TRBV2 and TRBJ2-7, is EPEVTQTPSHQVTQMGQEVILRCVPISNHLYFYWYRQILGQKVEFLVSFYNNEISEKSEIFDDQFSVERPDGSNFTLKIRSTKLEDSAMYFCASRGLASRTPYEQYFGPGTRLTVT.